The clone carrying this T cell receptor beta chain was counted between two and nine times. What it binds is not known. This sample is drawn from a study of blood T cells in healthy people across ages. Study results and limitations: Getting older went along with TCR beta diversity per million T cells dropping roughly linearly.

Roughly 9 milliliters of peripheral blood were drawn from each donor. The CDR3 covers 15 residues. Looked up from germline, CDR1 is SGHDT and CDR2 is YYEEEE. Trimming at V came to 4 bases and at J to 10 bases, leaving 14 bases not matched to a gene. Sample-barcoded 5' priming and a J-beta primer mix drove a second PCR of 7 to 11 cycles. Every cDNA was tagged by a template-switch adaptor with 12 random nucleotides. TCRdb passed the 5' RACE reads through MiXCR, listing each CDR3 protein once. Among fewer than 2 million distinct CDR3 sequences listed, roughly 43% were seen once. The sample was blood. This chain connects TRBV5-6 to TRBJ2-4, with 7 bases lining up with TRBD1. This clonotype originated in a human donor in good health. The DNA for the CDR3 is TGTGCCAGCAGCGCCAGGGACAGCCCCTATGTAATTCAGTACTTC. Translating gives CASSARDSPYVIQYF. Drawing the rest from reference TRBV5-6 and TRBJ2-4, the complete variable domain is DAGVTQSPTHLIKTRGQQVTLRCSPKSGHDTVSWYQQALGQGPQFIFQYYEEEERQRGNFPDRFSGHQFPNYSSELNVNALLLGDSALYLCASSARDSPYVIQYFGAGTRLSVL.